Following are 14 T cell receptor beta chains from one sample sequenced in a study of T cells after yellow fever vaccination. TCRdb passed the 5' RACE reads through MiXCR, listing each CDR3 protein once. The sample lists over 65,000 distinct CDR3 sequences, roughly 14% occurring once. Sequenced here: CD8+ T cells not binding an NS4B(214-222) dextramer, sorted from PBMCs, sampled less than 25 days after the first yellow fever vaccination. The receptors here all came from a young man who received the YFV17D yellow fever vaccine.

This chain uses TRBV7-2 with TRBJ2-1; D remains ambiguous. Germline V gene data show CDR1 as SGHTA and CDR2 as FQGNSA. V lost 4 bases and J lost 2, with 6 bases in between. The CDR3 is 13 residues long. This chain's CDR3 is CASSSLPYNEQFF. For the CDR3, the DNA is TGTGCCAGCAGCTCACTCCCCTACAATGAGCAGTTCTTC.

This clonotype came up a few times. This rearrangement joins TRBV7-9 to TRBJ2-1; TRBD1 matches at 8 bases. V lost 1 base, J lost 14 bases, and 4 bases stayed unmatched. The germline V gene has CDR1 SEHNR and CDR2 FQNEAQ (reference sequence). The CDR3 has 12 residues. The CDR3 sequence is CASSLEEQGEFF. The CDR3 bases are TGTGCCAGCAGCTTAGAGGAACAGGGGGAGTTCTTC.

The chain joins TRBV7-9 to TRBJ1-1, with 9 nucleotides matching TRBD1. The CDR3 has 15 residues. Germline-derived CDR1 and CDR2 are SEHNR and FQNEAQ (reference sequence). V shed 6 bases and J 1 base; nucleotides not matched to a gene: 6. The CDR3 DNA follows: TGTGCCAGCAGACCGGGACAGGGAGGGAACACTGAAGCTTTCTTT. Translation gives CASRPGQGGNTEAFF. The full variable domain, its missing parts supplied by reference TRBV7-9 and TRBJ1-1, is DTGVSQNPRHKITKRGQNVTFRCDPISEHNRLYWYRQTLGQGPEFLTYFQNEAQLEKSRLLSDRFSAERPKGSFSTLEIQRTEQGDSAMYLCASRPGQGGNTEAFFGQGTRLTVV.

This clonotype showed up just a few times. V is TRBV11-2 and J is TRBJ1-2; D not certain. Germline CDR1 is SGHAT and CDR2 is FQNNGV. The V gene lost 5 bases and the J gene lost 4 bases, with 11 bases spanning the gap. The CDR3 totals 13 residues. CDR3 residues: CASSPSRFYGYTF. The CDR3 bases are TGTGCCAGCAGCCCCTCACGATTCTATGGCTACACCTTC.

The CDR3 spells CASKASGAMNTGELFF. In nucleotides, the CDR3 is TGTGCCAGCAAAGCTAGCGGGGCCATGAACACCGGGGAGCTGTTTTTT. The chain uses TRBV2 and TRBJ2-2; 9 bases are shared with TRBD2. This CDR3 is 16 amino acids long. V lost 7 bases and J lost 1; bases outside the gene matches: 7. CDR1 and CDR2 (germline): SNHLY, FYNNEI.

This clonotype was recorded at least ten times. The chain joins TRBV5-1 to TRBJ2-7; 10 bases are shared with TRBD2. J lost 2 bases, V lost 4 bases, and 3 bases had no gene match. Germline CDR1 reads SGHRS; CDR2 reads YFSETQ. The CDR3 runs to 14 residues. CDR3 sequence (DNA): TGCGCCAGCAGCGAGCGGGGGGGGACCTACGAGCAGTACTTC. Translation gives CASSERGGTYEQYF.

Only a few counts were recorded for this clonotype. This chain links TRBV4-3 with TRBJ2-5; D not certain. V lost 1 base and J 5 bases, leaving 8 bases between the germline ends. CDR1 and CDR2 (germline): LGHNA, YSLEER. The CDR3 sequence is 13 residues long. Written as DNA, the CDR3 is TGCGCCAGCAGCCAAGGGCACATGGAGACCCAGTACTTC. This codes for CASSQGHMETQYF.

J is TRBJ1-1 and V is TRBV25-1; no reliable D call. V dropped 9 bases and J dropped 8 bases, with 13 bases sitting between them. From germline, CDR1 is MGHDK and CDR2 SYGVNS. The CDR3 has 11 amino acids. This CDR3 reads CASSMGLEAFF. DNA for the CDR3: TGTGCCAGTTCTATGGGCTTAGAAGCTTTCTTT.

This clonotype was recorded a few times. This chain joins TRBV20-1 and TRBJ2-3, with a tentative D call TRBD2 (6 bases). V lost 4 bases to trimming and J lost 5 bases, with 10 bases between them. Germline CDR1 and CDR2: DFQATT and SNEGSKA (reference sequence). The CDR3 has 12 amino acids. CDR3 nucleotide sequence: TGCAGTGCTATTGAGGAGGGAGATACGCAGTATTTT. It is translated as CSAIEEGDTQYF.

There are a few counts of this clonotype. The rearrangement links TRBV7-9 to TRBJ2-7; no clear D. Germline V CDR1 and CDR2: SEHNR, FQNEAQ (reference sequence). Trimming removed 1 base at V and 4 bases at J, with 8 bases between. This CDR3 spans 13 amino acids. CDR3 DNA: TGTGCCAGCAGCTTAGTGGAAAATTACGAGCAGTACGTC. This sequence encodes CASSLVENYEQYV.

This clonotype was found a few times. The chain is built from TRBV10-3 and TRBJ2-2; 10 bases match TRBD2. The V segment lost 8 bases and the J segment 6 bases; nucleotides outside the gene matches: 18. The germline V gene has CDR1 ENHRY and CDR2 SYGVKD. The CDR3 extends over 18 amino acids. The DNA for the CDR3 is TGTGCCATCGGGGCCGAGCGGCTAGCGGGGGCCCAACCCGGGGAGCTGTTTTTT. It codes for CAIGAERLAGAQPGELFF.

This clonotype was seen a handful of times. The chain combines TRBV9 with TRBJ2-5, with D possibly being TRBD1 or TRBD2 (5 bases each). Between the trimmed V and J ends, which lost 4 bases and 5 bases, there was a span of 9 bases. The CDR3 consists of 12 residues. The germline V gene encodes CDR1 SGDLS and CDR2 YYNGEE. The DNA for the CDR3 is TGTGCCAGCAGCCCTGAGGGGGAGACCCAGTACTTC. Translating gives CASSPEGETQYF. The whole variable domain, remainder taken from reference TRBV9 and TRBJ2-5, is DSGVTQTPKHLITATGQRVTLRCSPRSGDLSVYWYQQSLDQGLQFLIQYYNGEERAKGNILERFSAQQFPDLHSELNLSSLELGDSALYFCASSPEGETQYFGPGTRLLVL.

The chain couples TRBV6-2 or TRBV6-3 to TRBJ1-2, with 7 positions matching TRBD1. Germline CDR1 and CDR2: MNHEY and SVGEGT. This CDR3 is 14 amino acids long. The J segment lost 8 bases and the V segment lost 2 bases, leaving 8 bases of the junction unmatched. CDR3 DNA: TGTGCCAGCAGTTACGGGGGACAGCTAAACGGCTACACCTTC. Residues: CASSYGGQLNGYTF.

J is TRBJ2-2 and V is TRBV12-3 or TRBV12-4; TRBD1 agrees at 8 bases. This CDR3 has 15 amino acids. The junction had 6 bases not matched to a gene; V was cut back by 7 bases and J by 2 bases. The CDR3 bases are TGTGCCAGCATCCCACCAGGGGGCAACACCGGGGAGCTGTTTTTT. As protein: CASIPPGGNTGELFF.